A selection of T cell receptor beta chains follows, all from one sample in a study of T cell responses to AZD1222 COVID-19 vaccine. Only in-frame clones appear in the TCRdb table, and some are missing; sequencing was by immunoSEQ multiplex PCR. This table holds more than 70,000 clones, just over 90% found once. Source: peripheral blood, taken 28 days after the second AZD1222 dose. These receptors were taken from an adult who received the AZD1222 COVID-19 vaccine. Each CDR3 is given without its conserved first and last residue.

V | CDR3
TRBV30 | AWSGQGDLQH
TRBV24-1 | ATSDPPGQGPEQF
TRBV30 | AWSRNRAYNEQF
TRBV7-8 | ASSAQGLNTEAF
TRBV15 | ATSRDYQPQH
TRBV6-5 | ASLSNFGSYGYT
TRBV3-1/TRBV3-2 | ASSQDWSSDPRSYGYT
TRBV30 | AWSDRYEQY
TRBV6-2/TRBV6-3 | ASSPDGLGLPLH
TRBV5-1 | ASSEITSTDTQY
TRBV5-3 | ARSHRTANNEQF
TRBV9 | ASSVGGRNTEAF
TRBV25-1 | ASSELGGYGYT
TRBV6-5 | ASSYSQGADNEKLF
TRBV29-1 | SVGTRDTDTQY
TRBV6-6 | ASRRDRGYQPQH
TRBV4-3 | ASSPDLGVGQPQH